This T cell receptor beta chain was sequenced during a study of T cells in Graves' hyperthyroidism and ophthalmopathy (dated by TCRdb to about 2019). Background for the entire study: Peripheral blood was sampled at the time of initial diagnosis, prior to any treatment. To identify distinguishing TCR V-J signatures, a discovery cohort of about 100 patients was used, comprising 43 with Graves' ophthalmopathy and some 60 with stable Graves' hyperthyroidism. An independent validation cohort of under 20 hyperthyroidism patients and more than 15 patients who later progressed to ophthalmopathy tested prospective prediction of ophthalmopathy. The approximately 95 discovery patients were divided at random into training and test sets in a 7:3 ratio. In addition, the study compared T-cell repertoires in thyroid tissue and in blood from a handful of Graves' hyperthyroidism patients. After blood sampling, hyperthyroidism patients were treated with methimazole at a starting dose of 30 mg daily, and ophthalmopathy patients were treated with high-dose intravenous methylprednisolone. According to the paper, TCR Vbeta CDR3 sequencing was carried out on over 130 peripheral blood samples, which came from 40 to 45 ophthalmopathy, around 74 hyperthyroidism and approximately 17 progressor patients.

This clonotype has at least ten counts. This clone's antigen is unknown. No base-level quality is on record; no much larger clone is a single base apart. There are 13 amino acids in the CDR3, from cysteine to phenylalanine inclusive. Here the CDR3 DNA is all that survives: 39 bases in frame from base 1. In the germline V gene, CDR1 corresponds to SNHLY and CDR2 to FYNNEI. V lost 2 bases and J lost 6 bases; the stretch between them is 8 bases long. Broader findings and caveats from the paper: Ophthalmopathy was separated from stable hyperthyroidism by a 13 V-J signature model, with about 86% sensitivity and 81% to 82% specificity obtained in cross-validation and 80%/75% obtained in testing. No statistical method was used to fix the sample size in advance, and group allocation was not hidden from the investigators. During validation, the model predicted progression to ophthalmopathy a median of roughly 7.1 months ahead of onset, with around 70% sensitivity and 72.22% specificity. Most expanded thyroid clonotypes (frequency above 0.001) were also found in blood, which suggests that blood repertoires may mirror thyroid immune responses.

Stable Graves' hyperthyroidism was defined as the absence of progression to ophthalmopathy over 18 months of follow-up. The hyperthyroidism patients were between 18 and 65 years old and newly diagnosed, with a disease duration of less than 2 months. The study excluded patients with uncontrolled infections, other autoimmune diseases, pregnancy or lactation. Diagnoses were based on clinical symptoms, serum thyroxine and TRAb, thyroid ultrasound and orbital computed tomography. Ficoll-Paque density gradient centrifugation was used to isolate PBMCs from around 10 ml of fresh peripheral blood. Trizol reagent was used to extract total RNA, and RNA quality was then checked on an Agilent 2100 Bioanalyzer. The TCR beta CDR3 regions were amplified from the RNA transcripts. The first round of RT-PCR for the TCR CDR3 was performed with the HTBI primer set and the Qiagen OneStep RT-PCR kit. Libraries were constructed in a second round of multiplex PCR, after which size selection and purification were carried out. Sequencing of the libraries was done on an Illumina HiSeq2000 using paired-end 100 bp reads. The authors' pipeline ran thus. Raw data were processed with SOAPnuke, discarding reads with adapters, uncalled bases, mean Phred below 15, or no exact constant-primer or identifier match. COPE v1.2.5 was used to merge the high-quality paired reads, and each unique nucleotide sequence was defined as a clonotype. MiTCR v1.1 was used to align the clonotypes against IMGT TRBV, TRBD and TRBJ reference segments. Analysis was restricted to V-J combinations with a frequency above 0.0001, which covered 99% to 99.2% of repertoires. The TCS score was defined as the ratio of F50 (clonal expansion) to E x V (chaos), calculated using BLOSUM62-based TCRdist between CDR3 peptides within each V-J. Welch's t-statistics and random forest reduced 500 to 550 V-J features to 13, which were used in a naive Bayes classifier (R e1071). The public reads were quality trimmed at Q25 with fastp and then assembled into clones with MiXCR by TCRdb, keeping productive beta chains. CDR3 protein duplicates are merged, each entry listing the most common genes and DNA. None of the V and J calls come from the authors' own analysis; TCRdb made them. The sample table records under 650,000 distinct CDR3 sequences; 16% of these occur just once. The ten largest clones add up to 3.8% of the sample.

This clonotype was obtained from a woman in her thirties with Graves' hyperthyroidism. Sequenced input: blood. The chain employs TRBV2 and TRBJ1-5, with no D gene named confidently. In nucleotides, the sequence is TGTGCCAGCAGTGAAAGAGTAGGTCAGCCCCAGCATTTT. Its protein product is CASSERVGQPQHF. Beyond the CDR3, the reference TRBV2 and TRBJ1-5 genes provide the residues; the full variable domain reads: EPEVTQTPSHQVTQMGQEVILRCVPISNHLYFYWYRQILGQKVEFLVSFYNNEISEKSEIFDDQFSVERPDGSNFTLKIRSTKLEDSAMYFCASSERVGQPQHFGDGTRLSIL.